Each of the 30 T cell receptor beta chains below was sequenced from the same sample in a study of blood T cell repertoires in COVID-19. The data were produced by immunoSEQ multiplex PCR, yet TCRdb's version contains in-frame clones alone and is incomplete. The top ten clones hold over 15% of a sample with roughly 56,000 clones, about 89% of them seen once. Sequencing was performed on peripheral blood. The receptor set was obtained from a human donor in a cohort sampled during active COVID-19.

The J gene is TRBJ1-1, the V gene TRBV12-3 or TRBV12-4; 9 nucleotides align to TRBD1. The CDR3 covers 13 residues. The ends lost 6 bases at V and 5 bases at J; junction bases unmatched: 4. DNA of the CDR3: TGTGCCAGCAGCAACAGGGGGCGGACTGAAGCTTTCTTT. Protein: CASSNRGRTEAFF.

The rearrangement uses TRBV5-4 and TRBJ1-2; 8 bases fit TRBD1. Losses at the gene ends were 5 bases for V and 7 bases for J; bases not matched to a gene: 10. Germline CDR1 reads SGHNT; CDR2 reads YYREEE (reference sequence). The CDR3 spans 14 residues. The CDR3 spells CASRLDRGVAGYTF. In DNA form, the CDR3 reads TGTGCCAGCAGACTCGACAGGGGAGTTGCTGGCTACACCTTC.

V usage is TRBV15 and J usage is TRBJ2-2; no clear D gene. The V end lost 1 base, the J end lost 10 bases, and 19 bases lay between the germline ends. Germline values: CDR1 LNHNV, CDR2 YYDKDF (reference sequence). The CDR3 contains 16 residues. The CDR3 nucleotides are TGTGCCACCAGCAGAGTCGGCAGGCCCCCCCCTGCGGAGCTGTTTTTT. Translated: CATSRVGRPPPAELFF.

The rearrangement joins TRBV2 to TRBJ2-5, with D perhaps matching TRBD2 (7 bases). Trimming stripped 3 bases from V and 8 bases from J, with 16 bases between. The CDR3 length is 14 residues. Germline V gene sequence: CDR1 SNHLY, CDR2 FYNNEI. The CDR3 sequence is CASSEVGGRGTQYF. DNA for the CDR3: TGTGCCAGCAGTGAGGTGGGGGGGCGTGGTACCCAGTACTTC.

The CDR3 is CASSSGQGITYEQYF. The CDR3 DNA reads as TGTGCCAGCAGTTCCGGACAGGGGATAACCTACGAGCAGTACTTC. The rearrangement uses TRBV11-3 and TRBJ2-7; 9 nucleotides align to TRBD1. In germline, CDR1 is SGHNT, CDR2 YENEEA. This CDR3 is 15 amino acids long. V lost 6 bases to trimming and J lost 2 bases; unmatched junction nucleotides: 8.

This clone was detected only a few times. V usage is TRBV6-2 or TRBV6-3 and J usage is TRBJ1-5; weak D call: TRBD1 (6 bases). Germline V CDR1 and CDR2: MNHEY, SVGEGT. The CDR3 consists of 17 residues. V was cut by 2 bases and J by 1 base, with 15 bases left in between. The CDR3 region has the DNA TGTGCCAGCAGTTACCAGGGGCGGGGGGGAAGCAATCAGCCCCAGCATTTT. It encodes CASSYQGRGGSNQPQHF.

The J gene is TRBJ1-5, the V gene TRBV6-2 or TRBV6-3; 8 bases are shared with TRBD1. Germline V lookup: CDR1 MNHEY, CDR2 SVGEGT. With V trimmed by 5 bases and J by 7 bases, 7 bases remained unmatched. This CDR3 comprises 14 residues. CDR3 DNA sequence: TGTGCCAGCAGTCCCGGACAGGGAGGGCAGCCCCAGCATTTT. It yields the protein CASSPGQGGQPQHF.

The V gene is TRBV7-3, the J gene TRBJ2-7, with a possible D match to TRBD1 (6 bases). The germline V gene has CDR1 SGHTA and CDR2 FQGTGA. The CDR3 has 14 residues. Trimming took off 2 bases at V and 2 bases at J, with 10 bases between the two ends. Written as DNA, the CDR3 is TGTGCCAGCAGCTTAGACAGGCCAACCTACGAGCAGTACTTC. Protein sequence: CASSLDRPTYEQYF. Full variable domain (outside the CDR3, taken from reference TRBV7-3 and TRBJ2-7): GAGVSQTPSNKVTEKGKYVELRCDPISGHTALYWYRQSLGQGPEFLIYFQGTGAADDSGLPNDRFFAVRPEGSVSTLKIQRTERGDSAVYLCASSLDRPTYEQYFGPGTRLTVT.

V gene TRBV6-5 combines with J gene TRBJ2-1; tentative D call: TRBD2 (6 bases). The germline gives CDR1 MNHEY, CDR2 SVGAGI. CDR3 length equals 14 residues. Trimming took off 7 bases at V and 3 bases at J, with 13 bases between the two ends. CDR3 amino acids: CASKGGAHYNEQFF. CDR3 nucleotide sequence: TGTGCCAGCAAAGGAGGGGCCCACTACAATGAGCAGTTCTTC.

The V gene is TRBV2, the J gene TRBJ1-2; possible D gene TRBD1, 5 bases. CDR1 and CDR2 from the germline V gene are SNHLY and FYNNEI. The CDR3 runs 14 residues. Trimming took off 8 bases at V and 4 bases at J, with 17 bases between the two ends. CDR3 DNA: TGTGCCAGCGCCCTCGGGGGGGGAAGCTATGGCTACACCTTC. It is translated as CASALGGGSYGYTF.

This clone has just one count. CDR3 in DNA: TGCAGCGTTGGACAGGGGGCGAGCGGTGAAAAACTGTTTTTT. It specifies CSVGQGASGEKLFF. This chain uses TRBV29-1 with TRBJ1-4; TRBD1 matches at 10 bases. The CDR3 has 14 amino acids. The germline gives CDR1 SQVTM, CDR2 ANQGSEA. J was trimmed by 7 bases and V by 4 bases; bases with no gene match: 6.

The chain uses TRBV4-3 and TRBJ2-7; TRBD1 is a possible D gene (5 bases). V lost 3 bases to trimming and J lost 1 base, with 13 bases between them. Germline V lookup: CDR1 LGHNA, CDR2 YSLEER. The CDR3 covers 15 residues. Here the CDR3 DNA reads TGCGCCAGCAGCCAGGGGCTTACCCAGTCCTACGAGCAGTACTTC. Translation gives CASSQGLTQSYEQYF.

As DNA, the CDR3 is TGCGCCAGCAGCTCGGATATCTCCGGGAAACAAGAGACCCAGTACTTC. Its protein is CASSSDISGKQETQYF. The chain links TRBV5-1 to TRBJ2-5; D is perhaps TRBD2 (5 bases). The CDR3 contains 16 residues. The V end lost 3 bases, the J end lost 2 bases, and 17 bases lay between the germline ends. Per the germline V gene, CDR1 is SGHRS and CDR2 is YFSETQ.

The rearrangement uses TRBV10-3 and TRBJ2-2; possible D gene TRBD2, 5 bases. V dropped 7 bases and J dropped 6 bases, with 9 bases sitting between them. The germline gives CDR1 ENHRY, CDR2 SYGVKD. CDR3 length: 12 amino acids. The CDR3 is CAITTGAGELFF. In DNA form, the CDR3 reads TGTGCCATCACTACCGGGGCCGGGGAGCTGTTTTTT.

This clone has a handful of counts. This chain links TRBV27 with TRBJ2-1; tentatively, D is TRBD1 (6 bases). Trimming stripped 4 bases from V and 15 bases from J, with 13 bases between. The CDR3 spans 11 residues. Germline values: CDR1 MNHEY, CDR2 SMNVEV (reference sequence). This chain's CDR3 is CASSSSGAPFF. CDR3 nucleotide sequence: TGTGCCAGCAGTTCGTCAGGGGCCCCGTTCTTC.

The chain is built from TRBV3-1 (or the pseudogene TRBV3-2) and TRBJ2-4, with 12 bases lining up with TRBD1. This CDR3 contains 18 residues. Germline-derived CDR1 and CDR2 are LGHDT and YNNKEL (reference sequence). Germline trimming cut 3 bases from V and 2 bases from J; bases unmatched to any gene: 8. Written as DNA, the CDR3 is TGTGCCAGCAGCCAGTTTTCCGGGACAGGGGGCCCCAAAAACATTCAGTACTTC. Its translation: CASSQFSGTGGPKNIQYF.

This clone occurred once. The V gene is TRBV11-2, the J gene TRBJ1-3; a weak D match, TRBD1 (6 bases). The ends were cut back, 5 bases at V and 0 bases at J, with 17 bases in the middle. The CDR3 consists of 17 residues. Germline-derived CDR1 and CDR2 are SGHAT and FQNNGV. The CDR3 nucleotides read TGTGCCAGCAGCCCAAACGTAGGGGGAGTCTCTGGAAACACCATATATTTT. The encoded protein is CASSPNVGGVSGNTIYF.

The gene calls are TRBV18 and TRBJ2-7, with a tentative D call TRBD1 (5 bases). From germline, CDR1 is KGHSH and CDR2 LQKENI. Trimming left V 4 bases short and J 3 bases short, with 10 bases between. The CDR3 is made up of 13 amino acids. The CDR3 region is CASSLTGDYEQYF. For the CDR3, the DNA is TGTGCCAGCTCACTTACAGGTGACTACGAGCAGTACTTC.

The chain joins TRBV3-1 (or the pseudogene TRBV3-2) to TRBJ1-4; 10 nucleotides align to TRBD1. Losses at the gene ends were 2 bases for V and 7 bases for J; bases not matched to a gene: 7. This CDR3 contains 16 residues. Germline CDR1 is LGHDT and CDR2 is YNNKEL (reference sequence). CDR3: CASSQSPGQGTEKLFF. CDR3 bases: TGTGCCAGCAGCCAATCCCCGGGACAGGGGACTGAAAAACTGTTTTTT.

This sequence joins TRBV7-9 and TRBJ1-2; 9 bases are a match to TRBD1. This CDR3 is 16 amino acids long. V lost 6 bases and J lost 0; bases outside the gene matches: 8. From germline, CDR1 is SEHNR and CDR2 FQNEAQ (reference sequence). Here the CDR3 reads CASSRDRDPSNYGYTF. DNA for the CDR3: TGTGCCAGCAGTCGGGACAGGGACCCGTCTAACTATGGCTACACCTTC.

V and J are TRBV2 and TRBJ2-1; 13 nucleotides match TRBD2. V lost 5 bases, J lost 7 bases, and 5 bases stayed unmatched. Looked up from germline, CDR1 is SNHLY and CDR2 is FYNNEI. This CDR3 has 15 amino acids. CDR3 protein: CASSPLAGGLNEQFF. The CDR3 DNA is TGTGCCAGCAGTCCACTAGCGGGGGGGCTGAATGAGCAGTTCTTC.

The genes are TRBV3-1 (or the pseudogene TRBV3-2) and TRBJ2-5, with 8 bases matching TRBD1. Germline V gives CDR1 LGHDT, CDR2 YNNKEL (reference sequence). This CDR3 has 15 amino acids. V dropped 2 bases and J dropped 2; count of bases not matched to a gene: 4. CDR3 in DNA: TGTGCCAGCAGCCAACCGACAGGGGTGCAAGAGACCCAGTACTTC. Translating gives CASSQPTGVQETQYF.

The chain is built from TRBV19 and TRBJ1-2; 12 bases line up with TRBD1. Per germline, CDR1 LNHDA and CDR2 SQIVND (reference sequence). This CDR3 region has 15 residues. The junction had 6 bases not matched to a gene; V was cut back by 3 bases and J by 7 bases. This chain's CDR3 is CASSMGTGGFGGYTF. The CDR3 DNA reads as TGTGCCAGTAGTATGGGGACAGGGGGCTTTGGTGGCTACACCTTC.

This chain joins TRBV5-5 and TRBJ1-2, with D possibly matching TRBD1 (6 bases). Germline V gives CDR1 SGHKS, CDR2 YYEKEE (reference sequence). This CDR3 contains 14 residues. The V end lost 4 bases, the J end lost 6 bases, and 16 bases lay between the germline ends. The CDR3 reads CASSPRGGADGYTF. In DNA, the CDR3 is TGTGCCAGCAGCCCTAGAGGGGGGGCAGATGGCTACACCTTC.

Only one count was recorded for this clone. The chain joins TRBV6-2 or TRBV6-3 to TRBJ2-7; tentatively, D is TRBD2 (6 bases). The CDR3 totals 15 residues. The V end lost 0 bases, the J end lost 4 bases, and 13 bases lay between the germline ends. Germline-derived CDR1 and CDR2 are MNHEY and SVGEGT. The CDR3 loop is CASSYSGGSQYEQYF. In DNA, the CDR3 is TGTGCCAGCAGTTACTCTGGGGGGAGCCAGTACGAGCAGTACTTC.

The rearrangement joins TRBV6-5 to TRBJ2-1; 7 bases fit TRBD2. Germline loops: CDR1 MNHEY, CDR2 SVGAGI. The J segment lost 6 bases and the V segment lost 3 bases, leaving 5 bases of the junction unmatched. The CDR3 consists of 14 residues. The CDR3 coding sequence is TGTGCCAGCAGTTATGGGGGACTACTCAATGAGCAGTTCTTC. Protein sequence: CASSYGGLLNEQFF.

The chain employs TRBV3-1 (or the pseudogene TRBV3-2) and TRBJ2-7, with TRBD1 matching over 9 bases. The V gene's germline CDR1 is LGHDT and CDR2 YNNKEL (reference sequence). Germline trimming cut 2 bases from V and 3 bases from J; bases unmatched to any gene: 5. This CDR3 has 15 residues. CDR3 in amino acids: CASSQSWTGDYEQYF. The CDR3 DNA follows: TGTGCCAGCAGCCAATCCTGGACAGGGGACTACGAGCAGTACTTC.

The J gene is TRBJ1-3, the V gene TRBV3-1 (or the pseudogene TRBV3-2); D gene uncertain. The CDR3 is 13 amino acids. V was cut by 2 bases and J by 4 bases, with 6 bases left in between. From germline, CDR1 is LGHDT and CDR2 YNNKEL (reference sequence). The CDR3 region has the DNA TGTGCCAGCAGCCAAACTTCCGGAAACACCATATATTTT. Protein: CASSQTSGNTIYF.

The V gene is TRBV18, the J gene TRBJ2-4; 8 nucleotides align to TRBD1. The V gene's germline CDR1 is KGHSH and CDR2 LQKENI. Losses at the gene ends were 4 bases for V and 10 bases for J; bases not matched to a gene: 12. The CDR3 length is 15 residues. Written as DNA, the CDR3 is TGTGCCAGCTCACAGAATTCTCGGCAGGGGGCGATTCAGTACTTC. As protein: CASSQNSRQGAIQYF.

The chain is built from TRBV27 and TRBJ2-5, with 9 bases matching TRBD1. Germline CDR1 MNHEY, CDR2 SMNVEV (reference sequence). The trim removed 6 bases at V and 5 bases at J, leaving 10 bases unmatched. This CDR3 has 15 amino acids. CDR3 nucleotide sequence: TGTGCCAGCAGGACCCGGGACAGGGTTGCGGAGACCCAGTACTTC. This codes for CASRTRDRVAETQYF.